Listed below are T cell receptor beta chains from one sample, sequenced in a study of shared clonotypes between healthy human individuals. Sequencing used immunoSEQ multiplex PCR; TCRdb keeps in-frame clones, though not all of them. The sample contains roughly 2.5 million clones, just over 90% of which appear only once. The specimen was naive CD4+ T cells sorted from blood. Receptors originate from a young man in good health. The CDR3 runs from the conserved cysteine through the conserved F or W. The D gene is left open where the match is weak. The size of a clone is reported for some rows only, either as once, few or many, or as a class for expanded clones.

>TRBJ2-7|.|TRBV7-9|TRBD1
TGTGCCAGCAGCTTAGGACAGGGAGCGTCGTACTTC
CASSLGQGASYF
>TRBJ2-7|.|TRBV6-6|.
TGTGCCAGCAGTTACTCTGGAGGAGTCTACGAGCAGTACTTC
CASSYSGGVYEQYF
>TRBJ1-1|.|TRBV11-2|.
TGTGCCAGCAGCTTAGATGCGGGACGGACGGAACTCGAAGCTTTCTTT
CASSLDAGRTELEAFF
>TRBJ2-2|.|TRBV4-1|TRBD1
TGCGCCAGCAGCCAGTATACAGGGGGCACCACCGGGGAGCTGTTTTTT
CASSQYTGGTTGELFF
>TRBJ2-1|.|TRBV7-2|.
TGTGCCAGCAGCTTACAGAATGAGCAGTTCTTC
CASSLQNEQFF
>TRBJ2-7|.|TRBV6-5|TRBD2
TGTGCCAGCGGCCGGGGGGGAGGAATGGGAGAGCAGTACTTC
CASGRGGGMGEQYF
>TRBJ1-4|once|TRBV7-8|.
TGTGCCAGCAGCCCAGACAGGTTCTCACCTAATGAAAAACTGTTTTTT
CASSPDRFSPNEKLFF
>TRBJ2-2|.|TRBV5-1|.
TGCGCCAGCAGCTGGGGACATTCCAACGGGGAGCTGTTTTTT
CASSWGHSNGELFF
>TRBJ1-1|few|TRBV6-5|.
TGTGCCAGCAGTTACGGGACGAACACTGAAGCTTTCTTT
CASSYGTNTEAFF
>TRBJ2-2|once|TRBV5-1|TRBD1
TGCGCCAGCAGCTTCCAGGGGGCTCCGAACACCGGGGAGCTGTTTTTT
CASSFQGAPNTGELFF
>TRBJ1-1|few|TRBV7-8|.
TGTGCCAGCAGCCCCGTTCGGTCTGAAGCTTTCTTT
CASSPVRSEAFF
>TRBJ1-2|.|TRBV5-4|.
TGTGCCAGCAGCTTCCGACAGAACTTGGGCTACACCTTC
CASSFRQNLGYTF
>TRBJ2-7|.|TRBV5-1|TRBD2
TGCGCCAGCAGCCCCCGGACTAGCGGGAGCTCCTACGAGCAGTACTTC
CASSPRTSGSSYEQYF
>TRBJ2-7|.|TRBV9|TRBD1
TGTGCCAGCAGCGTAGACGGGGACAGGTCTGTCCACGAGCAGTACTTC
CASSVDGDRSVHEQYF
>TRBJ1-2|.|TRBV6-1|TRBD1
TGTGCCAGCTGGTCCCGGGACAGGGTGGTTGGCTACACCTTC
CASWSRDRVVGYTF
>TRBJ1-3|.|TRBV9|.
TGTGCCAGCAGCGCCGAAGTATTCCTCGGGGAAATAGCGGGAAACACCATATATTTT
CASSAEVFLGEIAGNTIYF
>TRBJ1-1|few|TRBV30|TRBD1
TGTGCCTGGAGGGACAGGGGAGAAGCTTTCTTT
CAWRDRGEAFF
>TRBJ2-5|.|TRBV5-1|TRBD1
TGCGCCAGCAGCTTGAGTGGGACAGGGGGTGGATCGGAGACCCAGTACTTC
CASSLSGTGGGSETQYF
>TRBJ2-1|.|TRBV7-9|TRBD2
TGTGCCAGTAGGGTGGCGGGAGTTGTTTTAGGTGAGCAGTTCTTC
CASRVAGVVLGEQFF
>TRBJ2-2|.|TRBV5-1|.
TGCGCCAGCAACGAACGCGGGAACACCGGGGAGCTGTTTTTT
CASNERGNTGELFF
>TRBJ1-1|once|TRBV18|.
TGTGCCAGCTCACCGAGTTTGGACAGCCAAGCTTTCTTT
CASSPSLDSQAFF
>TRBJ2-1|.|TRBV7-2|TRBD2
TGTGCCAGCAGCTTACGGCTAGCGGGAGTGTCTTACAATGAGCAGTTCTTC
CASSLRLAGVSYNEQFF
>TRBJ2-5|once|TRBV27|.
TGTGCCAGCAGTTTCTCCAGGTACCCTAAAGAGACCCAGTACTTC
CASSFSRYPKETQYF
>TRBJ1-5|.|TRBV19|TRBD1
TGTGCCAGTATCCGATCAGCCGGGACAGGGGGCAATCAGCCCCAGCATTTT
CASIRSAGTGGNQPQHF
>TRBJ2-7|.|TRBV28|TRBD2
TGTGCCAGCAGTGGCGGGACTAGCGGGGACTACGAGCAGTACTTC
CASSGGTSGDYEQYF
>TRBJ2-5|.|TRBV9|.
TGTGCCAGCAGCGTAGCAACCGCGGAAGAGACCCAGTACTTC
CASSVATAEETQYF
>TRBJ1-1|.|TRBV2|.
TGTGCCAGCAGTGCCAGGGCGAACACTGAAGCTTTCTTT
CASSARANTEAFF
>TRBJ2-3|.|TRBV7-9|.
TGTGCCAGCAGCTGGTCAGATACGCAGTATTTT
CASSWSDTQYF
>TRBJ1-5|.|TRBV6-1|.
TGTGCCAGCAGTGACTACAGGGCGAATCAGCCCCAGCATTTT
CASSDYRANQPQHF
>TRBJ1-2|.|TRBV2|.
TGTGCCACACATAAAGGGGCATCCTATGGCTACACCTTC
CATHKGASYGYTF
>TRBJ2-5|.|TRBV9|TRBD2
TGTGCCAGCAGCGTTGGACTAGCGGGGGTCCAAGAGACCCAGTACTTC
CASSVGLAGVQETQYF
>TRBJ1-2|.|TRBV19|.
TGTGCCAGTATAGACGGTAACTATGGCTACACCTTC
CASIDGNYGYTF
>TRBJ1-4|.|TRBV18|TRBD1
TGTGCCAGCTCACCCGACAGGGTGGGAGAAAAACTGTTTTTT
CASSPDRVGEKLFF
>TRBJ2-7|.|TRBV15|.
TGTGCCACCAGCAGAGATACGGGGAGCTCCTACGAGCAGTACTTC
CATSRDTGSSYEQYF
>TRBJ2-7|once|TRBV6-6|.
TGTGCCAGCAGCCCCGGGACCCGCGTCTCCTACGAGCAGTACTTC
CASSPGTRVSYEQYF
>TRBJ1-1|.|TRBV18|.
TGTGCCAGCTCACCCTACTCCTCTGGAGGAAACACTGAAGCTTTCTTT
CASSPYSSGGNTEAFF
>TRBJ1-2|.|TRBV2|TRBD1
TGTGCCAGCAGTGTGGGACAGGGAGTGCATGGCTACACCTTC
CASSVGQGVHGYTF
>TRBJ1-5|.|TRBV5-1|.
TGCGCCAGCAGCCCGGCGTGGGGGGCCAATCAGCCCCAGCATTTT
CASSPAWGANQPQHF
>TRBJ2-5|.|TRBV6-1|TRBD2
TGTGCCAGCAGCGAACTAGCGGGATGGGAGACCCAGTACTTC
CASSELAGWETQYF
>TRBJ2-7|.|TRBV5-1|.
TGCGCCAGCAGCTTGCTTGACGAGCAGTACTTC
CASSLLDEQYF
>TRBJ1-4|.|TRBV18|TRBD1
TGTGCCAGCTCACCGGGACAGGGGAAAAATGAAAAACTGTTTTTT
CASSPGQGKNEKLFF
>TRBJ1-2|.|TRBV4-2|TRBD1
TGTGCCAGCAGCCAAGCCGACAGGGGGTTGAGTGGCTACACCTTC
CASSQADRGLSGYTF
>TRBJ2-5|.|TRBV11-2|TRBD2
TGTGCCAGCAGCTTAGATGGGAGGGCCCAAGAGACCCAGTACTTC
CASSLDGRAQETQYF
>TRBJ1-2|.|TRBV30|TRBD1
TGTGCCTGGAGTGGCCCCACCTTGACAGGGGCCGACTATGGCTACACCTTC
CAWSGPTLTGADYGYTF
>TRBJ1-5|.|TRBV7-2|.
TGTGCCAGCAGCTCGTCTTACAGCCAGCCCCAGCATTTT
CASSSSYSQPQHF